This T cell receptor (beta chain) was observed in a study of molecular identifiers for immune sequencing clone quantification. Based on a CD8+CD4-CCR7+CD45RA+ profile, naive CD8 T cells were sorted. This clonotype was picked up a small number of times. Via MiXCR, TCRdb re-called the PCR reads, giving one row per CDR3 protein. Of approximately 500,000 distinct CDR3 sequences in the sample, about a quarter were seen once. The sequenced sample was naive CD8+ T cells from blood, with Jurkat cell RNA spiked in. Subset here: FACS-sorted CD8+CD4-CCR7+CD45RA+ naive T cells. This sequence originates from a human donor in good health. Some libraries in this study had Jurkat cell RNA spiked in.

The CDR3 region has the DNA TGTGCCATCGGGCATCCGACAGGGGGCGGTCAAGGCGGCTACACCTTC. This sequence encodes CAIGHPTGGGQGGYTF. J is TRBJ1-2 and V is TRBV10-3, with 10 bases fitting TRBD1. V lost 8 bases to trimming and J lost 8 bases; unmatched junction nucleotides: 17. The CDR3 length is 16 residues. The germline CDR1 and CDR2 sequences are ENHRY and SYGVKD.